This T cell receptor (beta chain) was observed in a study of identical twins. This clonotype was seen ten or more times. What it recognizes is unknown. A universal primer binding site was introduced by template switching. The final cDNA contained unique molecular identifiers. TCRdb independently ran MiXCR on the 5' RACE reads; one entry per CDR3 protein. The sample has 200,000 to 250,000 distinct CDR3 sequences; about 7.5% are singletons. Germline V lookup: CDR1 SEHNR, CDR2 FQNEAQ (reference sequence). The germline V and J ends were trimmed by 2 bases and 5 bases, with 10 bases remaining between them. CDR3 length equals 15 residues. Broader study findings: Out-of-frame sharing of TCR alpha in monozygotic twins was underestimated by models. Twin-shared out-of-frame alpha sequences showed excess low generation probability. Donors were not followed over many years; analysis was cross-sectional.

The sample was also linked to a second study, of yellow fever vaccine responses in identical twins.

Specimen: memory (CD45RO+) T cells sorted from blood. This sequence originates from a woman between 18 and 30 years old in good health. The chain carries TRBV7-9 and TRBJ1-6; no definite D call. Here the CDR3 reads CASSLMVSDNSPLHF. CDR3 sequence (DNA): TGTGCCAGCAGCTTAATGGTCAGCGATAATTCACCCCTCCACTTT.